The rows below give T cell receptor beta chains drawn from one sample of a study of identical twins. Using its own MiXCR run on the 5' RACE reads, TCRdb lists one record per CDR3 protein. The profile shows hundreds of thousands of distinct CDR3 sequences, roughly 6% of them singletons. The sequencing sample was made of naive T cells sorted from blood. Every receptor here comes from a man aged 18 to 30 in good health. CDR3s include the opening cysteine and the closing phenylalanine or tryptophan. The D gene is left open where the match is weak. Clone size is stated in some rows and not others, as once, few, many or a class when expanded.

>TRBV5-1|TRBJ2-6|NA|many
CASSLEVGPGANVLTF
TGCGCCAGCAGCCTTGAAGTGGGGCCTGGGGCCAACGTCCTGACTTTC
>TRBV7-9|TRBJ1-3|NA|few
CASSLVEAGNTIYF
TGTGCCAGCAGCTTAGTTGAGGCTGGAAACACCATATATTTT
>TRBV18|TRBJ2-7|NA|few
CASSPPSINEQYF
TGTGCCAGCTCACCACCGAGCATTAACGAGCAGTACTTC
>TRBV5-1|TRBJ2-1|TRBD2|many
CASSPLADTYNEQFF
TGCGCCAGCAGCCCACTAGCGGATACTTACAATGAGCAGTTCTTC
>TRBV7-9|TRBJ2-3|TRBD2|few
CASIPLGLAEADTQYF
TGTGCCAGCATCCCTCTTGGACTAGCGGAAGCAGATACGCAGTATTTT
>TRBV12-3/TRBV12-4|TRBJ1-4|NA|many
CASSFFVGEKLFF
TGTGCCAGCAGTTTCTTTGTCGGGGAAAAACTGTTTTTT
>TRBV25-1|TRBJ1-4|NA|many
CASSSQGPNEKLFF
TGTGCCAGCAGTTCCCAGGGACCGAATGAAAAACTGTTTTTT
>TRBV6-1|TRBJ1-2|NA|few
CASSESQGGGYTF
TGTGCCAGCAGTGAAAGCCAGGGAGGTGGCTACACCTTC
>TRBV7-2|TRBJ2-6|NA|many
CASSLGRSGANVLTF
TGTGCCAGCAGCTTAGGCCGATCTGGGGCCAACGTCCTGACTTTC
>TRBV9|TRBJ2-7|NA|many
CASSVGTSRTTPYEQYF
TGTGCCAGCAGCGTAGGTACCTCCAGGACGACCCCCTACGAGCAGTACTTC
>TRBV12-3/TRBV12-4|TRBJ1-6|TRBD1|many
CASRAGTGTSVLHF
TGTGCCAGCAGGGCCGGGACAGGAACTTCGGTCCTCCACTTT
>TRBV10-3|TRBJ2-1|NA|few
CAIKSFGTGNNEQFF
TGTGCCATCAAGTCTTTTGGGACGGGAAACAATGAGCAGTTCTTC
>TRBV29-1|TRBJ2-1|NA|many
CSVAGRNHNEQFF
TGCAGCGTTGCAGGACGAAATCACAATGAGCAGTTCTTC
>TRBV6-2/TRBV6-3|TRBJ1-5|NA|NA
CASSQDSPQHF
TGTGCCAGCAGCCAGGATTCGCCCCAGCATTTT
>TRBV6-2/TRBV6-3|TRBJ1-2|TRBD1|NA
CASSPTRDRVHASLFF
TGTGCCAGCAGTCCCACCCGGGACAGGGTGCACGCCAGCCTTTTCTTC
>TRBV20-1|TRBJ2-1|NA|many
CSASRMAAPEVEQFF
TGCAGTGCTAGTCGAATGGCAGCCCCAGAGGTTGAGCAGTTCTTC
>TRBV29-1|TRBJ2-2|NA|many
CSVAAGLGTGELFF
TGCAGCGTTGCGGCCGGACTGGGCACCGGGGAGCTGTTTTTT
>TRBV29-1|TRBJ2-2|NA|few
CSVLYTGELFF
TGCAGCGTCCTTTACACCGGGGAGCTGTTTTTT
>TRBV12-3/TRBV12-4|TRBJ2-3|TRBD1|many
CASSLGQGASTDTQYF
TGTGCCAGCAGTTTGGGGCAGGGGGCTTCCACAGATACGCAGTATTTT
>TRBV20-1|TRBJ2-2|NA|many
CSARTNTGELFF
TGCAGTGCTAGAACCAACACCGGGGAGCTGTTTTTT
>TRBV24-1|TRBJ2-1|NA|many
CATSDYQGQAHEQFF
TGTGCCACCAGTGACTACCAGGGACAAGCGCATGAGCAGTTCTTC
>TRBV10-3|TRBJ2-7|TRBD1|NA
CAIGTGPSFEQYF
TGTGCCATCGGGACAGGGCCCTCTTTCGAGCAGTACTTC
>TRBV2|TRBJ2-1|NA|NA
CASNAGSHSYNEQFF
TGTGCCAGCAATGCGGGGAGCCACTCCTACAATGAGCAGTTCTTC
>TRBV6-5|TRBJ1-1|NA|many
CASSYRVGAETEAFF
TGTGCCAGCAGTTACCGCGTGGGGGCGGAGACTGAAGCTTTCTTT
>TRBV5-1|TRBJ2-3|NA|NA
CASSLGTLRTDTQYF
TGCGCCAGCAGCTTGGGGACTTTACGCACAGATACGCAGTATTTT
>TRBV6-5|TRBJ2-7|TRBD1|NA
CASSSIGTGVFLVGEQYF
TGTGCCAGCAGTTCAATCGGGACAGGTGTCTTTTTGGTTGGCGAGCAGTACTTC
>TRBV6-1|TRBJ1-2|NA|few
CASRPDWENYGYTF
TGTGCCAGCAGACCCGACTGGGAGAACTATGGCTACACCTTC
>TRBV6-1|TRBJ2-1|NA|many
CASERNGPSYNEQFF
TGTGCCAGCGAGCGCAACGGACCCTCCTACAATGAGCAGTTCTTC
>TRBV5-1|TRBJ2-4|TRBD1|few
CASSSLTGENIQYF
TGCGCCAGCAGCTCCCTCACAGGGGAAAACATTCAGTACTTC
>TRBV29-1|TRBJ2-1|NA|many
CSSWGNNEQFF
TGCAGCAGTTGGGGGAACAATGAGCAGTTCTTC
>TRBV7-9|TRBJ1-4|NA|few
CAAVGGDATNEKLFF
TGTGCCGCCGTGGGTGGCGATGCAACTAATGAAAAACTGTTTTTT
>TRBV27|TRBJ2-7|NA|many
CASRDLSSYEQYF
TGTGCCAGCAGAGACCTGAGCTCCTACGAGCAGTACTTC
>TRBV7-9|TRBJ1-2|NA|NA
CASRLGGYGYTF
TGTGCCAGCAGGCTGGGCGGCTATGGCTACACCTTC